A selection of T cell receptor beta chains follows, all from one sample in a study of cytomegalovirus exposure and HLA in healthy donors. Using immunoSEQ multiplex PCR, the repertoire was profiled, and TCRdb retains in-frame clones only, with some absent. In the table there are about 60,000 clones, approximately 71% of which are singletons. The material sequenced was PBMCs. These receptors were collected from a man aged 40-49 years in good health and CMV-seropositive. The CDR3 runs from the conserved cysteine through the conserved F or W. The D gene is left open where the match is weak. Part of the rows lack a size; the others show once, few, many or a class for expanded clones.

j_call v_call d_call clone_size cdr3_nt cdr3_aa
TRBJ1-3 TRBV5-6 . . TGTGCCAGCAGCTTGGCGGGGGGCTTAGGAGGAAACACCATATATTTT CASSLAGGLGGNTIYF
TRBJ1-2 TRBV19 TRBD1 once TGTGCCAGCACCAGGGGGAACTATGGCTACACCTTC CASTRGNYGYTF
TRBJ1-6 TRBV7-2 . once TGTGCCAGCAGCCCACAGTCCGGCTCCTATAATTCACCCCTCCACTTT CASSPQSGSYNSPLHF
TRBJ1-2 TRBV18 . . TGTGCCAGCTCACCACAAGACACTCAATACTATGGCTACACCTTC CASSPQDTQYYGYTF
TRBJ2-5 TRBV18 . . TGTGCCAGCTCACCAGGTCAGGGGTTTAAAGAGACCCAGTACTTC CASSPGQGFKETQYF
TRBJ1-1 TRBV5-1 . . TGCGCCAGCAGCGGGGCGACAGTTCTGAACACTGAAGCTTTCTTT CASSGATVLNTEAFF
TRBJ2-7 TRBV4-1 TRBD2 . TGCGCCAGCAGCCAAAACCGGGGGGGCCGAATGTACGAGCAGTACTTC CASSQNRGGRMYEQYF
TRBJ1-2 TRBV30 . few TGTGCCTGGAGTGTACCGGAGGGCAGGTGGGGCTACACCTTC CAWSVPEGRWGYTF
TRBJ2-1 TRBV9 . . TGTGCCAGCAGCGTAGACGGGAACCCGTCCAATGAGCAGTTCTTC CASSVDGNPSNEQFF
TRBJ1-1 TRBV7-9 . medium-sized TGTGCCAGCAGGACAACAGCAGTGAACACTGAAGCTTTCTTT CASRTTAVNTEAFF
TRBJ2-1 TRBV7-8 . . TGTGCCAGCAGCTTCCATAATGAGCAGTTCTTC CASSFHNEQFF
TRBJ2-7 TRBV7-3 TRBD2 . TGTGCCAGCAGCCCCGGGAGGGACAACGAGCAGTACTTC CASSPGRDNEQYF
TRBJ1-1 TRBV27 . . TGTGCCAGCAGTTTAAGGGAGGGGAACACTGAAGCTTTCTTT CASSLREGNTEAFF
TRBJ1-5 TRBV27 . . TGTGCCAGTCGGAGCCGAAACAACCTCAATCAGCCCCAGCATTTT CASRSRNNLNQPQHF
TRBJ1-2 TRBV6-1 . . TGTGCCAGCAGTGTAGGGAACAGGCCCGACTATGGCTACACCTTC CASSVGNRPDYGYTF
TRBJ2-2 TRBV6-5 TRBD2 . TGTGCCAGCAGTTATTATAGGGGACTAGCGGCCGGGGAGCTGTTTTTT CASSYYRGLAAGELFF
TRBJ1-3 TRBV9 . . TGTGCCAGCAGCGTAGGACAGGCGACCTCTGGAAACACCATATATTTT CASSVGQATSGNTIYF
TRBJ1-4 TRBV5-1 TRBD1 . TGCGCCAGCAGCCCGGACAGGGGCACTAATGAAAAACTGTTTTTT CASSPDRGTNEKLFF
TRBJ2-1 TRBV7-2 TRBD2 few TGTGCCAGCAGCTTGGGGGGACTAGCGGGGGGCCCCGGGGCTGAGCAGTTCTTC CASSLGGLAGGPGAEQFF
TRBJ1-2 TRBV10-1 . once TGCGCCAGCAGTGATGGGGCAGCCTATGGCTACACCTTC CASSDGAAYGYTF
TRBJ2-2 TRBV5-1 TRBD1 . TGCGCCAGCAGCACCCGACAGGGGGCAAGCGGGGAGCTGTTTTTT CASSTRQGASGELFF
TRBJ2-7 TRBV4-3 . few TGCGCCAGCAGCCAAGACCGGGTGATCTACGAGCAGTACTTC CASSQDRVIYEQYF
TRBJ2-3 TRBV7-7 . . TGTGCTAGCAGCCTTTCGACTAGCACAGATACGCAGTATTTT CASSLSTSTDTQYF
TRBJ1-2 TRBV7-9 TRBD1 . TGTGCCAGCAGCCCTCGGGACAGGGGGTTCTATGGCTACACCTTC CASSPRDRGFYGYTF